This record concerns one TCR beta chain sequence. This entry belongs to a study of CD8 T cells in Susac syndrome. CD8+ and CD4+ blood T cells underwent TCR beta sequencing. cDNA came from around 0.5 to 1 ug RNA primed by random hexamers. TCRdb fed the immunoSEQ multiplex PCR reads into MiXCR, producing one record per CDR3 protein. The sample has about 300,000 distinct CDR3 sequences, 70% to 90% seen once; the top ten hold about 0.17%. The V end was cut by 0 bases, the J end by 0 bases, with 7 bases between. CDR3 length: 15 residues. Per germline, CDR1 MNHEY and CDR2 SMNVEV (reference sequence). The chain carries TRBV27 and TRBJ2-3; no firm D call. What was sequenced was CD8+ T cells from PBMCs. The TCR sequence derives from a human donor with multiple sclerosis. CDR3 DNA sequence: TGTGCCAGCAGTTTATCCCCGTCGAGCACAGATACGCAGTATTTT. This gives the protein CASSLSPSSTDTQYF.